This TCR beta chain came from a study of blood T cell repertoires in COVID-19. Study as a whole: Acute-phase and convalescent COVID-19 samples originated in the United States, Italy and Spain.

TCRdb's copy holds only in-frame clones and misses some; the assay was immunoSEQ multiplex PCR. The sample lists about 100,000 clones, 70% to 80% occurring once. The CDR3 is 14 amino acids. In germline, CDR1 is SGHKS, CDR2 YYEKEE (reference sequence). Unmatched junction bases numbered 6, after V lost 2 bases and J lost 5 bases. The clonotype originates from a man between 65 and 85 years old with active or convalescent COVID-19. The chain recombines TRBV5-5 with TRBJ2-7, with 8 bases lining up with TRBD1. The source material was peripheral blood. The CDR3 nucleotides are TGTGCCAGCAGCTTAGGACAGGGCTTCGACGAGCAGTACTTC. Amino acid sequence: CASSLGQGFDEQYF.